This TCR beta chain appears in the sequencing data of a study of blood T cell repertoires in COVID-19. At the level of the study: Samples representing acute and convalescent COVID-19 were sourced from the United States, Italy and Spain.

The authors' processing: Estimated nucleated cell counts came from reference gene primer amplification. Data came from immunoSEQ multiplex PCR; TCRdb stores just in-frame clones and leaves some out. V and J calls plus clone size are reproduced from that table; the DNA served to infer D and trimming. Of approximately 250,000 clones listed, around 82% are singletons. The sequencing sample was made of peripheral blood. The TCR was taken from a human donor in a cohort sampled during active COVID-19.

The CDR3 here is CASSQVETGNYGYTF. CDR3 DNA: TGCGCCAGCAGCCAAGTAGAGACAGGGAACTATGGCTACACCTTC. The chain joins TRBV4-1 to TRBJ1-2; TRBD1 matches 7 bases. The germline gives CDR1 MGHRA, CDR2 YSYEKL. This CDR3 has 15 residues. V shed 1 base and J 2 bases; nucleotides not matched to a gene: 4.